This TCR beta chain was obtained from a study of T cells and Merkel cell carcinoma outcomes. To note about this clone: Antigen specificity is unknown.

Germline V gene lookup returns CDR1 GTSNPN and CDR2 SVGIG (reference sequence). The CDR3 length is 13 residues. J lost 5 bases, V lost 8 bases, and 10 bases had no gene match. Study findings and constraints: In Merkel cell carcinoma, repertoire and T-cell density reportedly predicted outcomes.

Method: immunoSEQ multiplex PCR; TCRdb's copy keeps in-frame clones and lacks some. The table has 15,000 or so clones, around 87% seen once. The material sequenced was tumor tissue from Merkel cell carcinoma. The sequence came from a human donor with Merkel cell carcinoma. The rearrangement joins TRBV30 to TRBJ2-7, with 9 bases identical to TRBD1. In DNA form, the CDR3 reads TGTGCCCAGGGACAGGGATCTAGTCACGAGCAGTACTTC. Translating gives CAQGQGSSHEQYF.